The present entry profiles one T cell receptor (beta chain) with its context. V shed 3 bases, J shed 3 bases, and the junction held 14 bases outside the gene matches. The CDR3 runs 17 residues. From germline, CDR1 is DFQATT and CDR2 SNEGSKA (reference sequence). The source of the sample is a study of T-cell reconstitution after alpha-beta-depleted transplantation in children. Preparation of the TCRbeta library involved a method that used unique molecular identifiers. TCRdb used MiXCR to reprocess the PCR reads, holding one entry per CDR3 protein. The sample has approximately 980,000 distinct CDR3 sequences, about 30% seen once.

This sequence originates from a boy under two years old who had a stem cell transplant for SCID, so the T cells may come from the graft donor. Sequences were derived from PBMCs, mostly from graft donor cells, sampled 360 days after TCRalphabeta/CD19-depleted stem cell transplant. V is TRBV20-1 and J is TRBJ2-7, with 10 bases matching TRBD2. CDR3 DNA sequence: TGCAGTGCTAGCGGGGCTAGCGGGGGCCAATTCAACTACGAGCAGTACTTC. Amino acid sequence: CSASGASGGQFNYEQYF.